Listed here are 13 T cell receptor beta chains from one sample, sequenced in a study of Ad26.COV2.S vaccination and SARS-CoV-2 variants listed by TCRdb under 2021. This sample's treatment or condition label indicates: 19 received Ad26.COV2.S at low or high dose, single or two shots; roughly five received placebo; per-sample allocation not given. For vaccine and placebo recipients, repertoires were sequenced using samples collected on day 63 after the first injection. The library was obtained by the immunoSEQ multiplex PCR assay. Not all clones reach the TCRdb copy of this immuneACCESS table, which keeps in-frame sequences only. Checked studies attribute under half of the gap to unresolved V genes and leave the rest unexplained. For this sample the table gives some 520,000 clones, of which around 88% were detected only once. The top ten constitute roughly 13% of the sample. The sequenced sample was peripheral blood, obtained in a trial of Ad26.COV2.S vaccine versus placebo. The receptors were gathered from a person between 18 and 60 years old who received the Ad26.COV2.S COVID-19 vaccine or a placebo.

The rearrangement uses TRBV6-6 and TRBJ2-2; 11 bases align to TRBD2. The length of the CDR3 is 16 residues. Trimming cost V 6 bases and J 4 bases; bases outside gene matches: 7. Germline CDR1 reads MNHNY; CDR2 reads SVGAGI (reference sequence). This CDR3 reads CASSPPGTSGTGELFF. DNA of the CDR3: TGTGCCAGCAGCCCCCCGGGGACTAGCGGCACCGGGGAGCTGTTTTTT.

The chain carries TRBV11-2 and TRBJ1-2; 8 nucleotides align to TRBD1. Germline-derived CDR1 and CDR2 are SGHAT and FQNNGV. Losses at the gene ends were 1 base for V and 4 bases for J; bases not matched to a gene: 2. This CDR3 is built from 14 residues. CDR3 in DNA: TGTGCCAGCAGCTTAGGAACAGGGGGCTATGGCTACACCTTC. Translating it yields CASSLGTGGYGYTF.

This chain uses TRBV12-2 with TRBJ2-7; TRBD2 is the table's D call and was not checked against the DNA. TRBV12-2 is recorded as a pseudogene. CDR3 length: 13 amino acids. CDR3 nucleotide sequence: TGTGCAAGTCGTCGTGACCCGGCGGGGGAGCAGTACTTC. Amino acids: CASRRDPAGEQYF.

A note on this clone: Other DNA sequences within the sample encode an identical CDR3. The V and J genes are TRBV30 and TRBJ1-1; 8 bases match TRBD1. Trimming at V came to 5 bases and at J to 5 bases, leaving 4 bases not matched to a gene. From germline, CDR1 is GTSNPN and CDR2 SVGIG (reference sequence). The CDR3 is 12 residues long. In nucleotides, the CDR3 is TGTGCCTGGGACAGGGGAGGAACTGAAGCTTTCTTT. Protein: CAWDRGGTEAFF.

This clone was counted a few times. The CDR3 loop is CASSEGSGNTIYF. The CDR3 bases are TGTGCCAGCAGCGAGGGCTCTGGAAACACCATATATTTT. The chain employs TRBV9 and TRBJ1-3; no definite D call. The germline V gene encodes CDR1 SGDLS and CDR2 YYNGEE. This CDR3 is built from 13 residues. Trimming removed 3 bases at V and 0 bases at J, with 4 bases between.

The rearrangement joins TRBV5-1 to TRBJ2-2, with 8 bases identical to TRBD2. Germline loops: CDR1 SGHRS, CDR2 YFSETQ. The J segment lost 0 bases and the V segment lost 9 bases, leaving 4 bases of the junction unmatched. The CDR3 runs to 14 residues. CDR3 nucleotide sequence: TGCGCCACTCGGGAGGGCTCGAACACCGGGGAGCTGTTTTTT. This gives the protein CATREGSNTGELFF.

The J gene is TRBJ1-5, the V gene TRBV19; 11 nucleotides match TRBD1. This CDR3 spans 16 amino acids. J gave up 7 bases and V 0 bases, and 5 bases lay outside the gene matches. The germline gives CDR1 LNHDA, CDR2 SQIVND (reference sequence). CDR3 protein: CASSIDGTGGEQPQHF. CDR3 nucleotide sequence: TGTGCCAGTAGTATAGATGGGACAGGGGGGGAGCAGCCCCAGCATTTT.

The chain has TRBV27 and TRBJ2-3, with 9 bases that match TRBD2. V lost 8 bases to trimming and J lost 6 bases; unmatched junction nucleotides: 12. CDR3 length: 15 residues. Germline-derived CDR1 and CDR2 are MNHEY and SMNVEV (reference sequence). The DNA of the CDR3 is TGTGCCAGCGTCGCTAGCGGGGACCTTCGGGATACGCAGTATTTT. Amino acid sequence: CASVASGDLRDTQYF.

Remarks on this clone: An end of the junction differs from the germline gene, which may be a read error. Other nucleotide sequences in the sample specify the same CDR3. The chain couples TRBV6-5 to TRBJ1-4; a weak D match, TRBD1 (5 bases). This CDR3 spans 13 amino acids. Germline lookup yields CDR1 MNHEY and CDR2 SVGAGI. The CDR3 reads CASSYSRGEKLFF. Written as DNA, the CDR3 is TGTGCCAGCAGCTACTCTCGGGGCGAAAAACTGTTTTTT.

This chain connects TRBV2 to TRBJ1-5, with D perhaps matching TRBD1 (6 bases). The germline V and J ends were trimmed by 8 bases and 2 bases, with 13 bases remaining between them. This CDR3 comprises 14 residues. Germline lookup yields CDR1 SNHLY and CDR2 FYNNEI. CDR3 DNA sequence: TGTGCCAGCCAGGGGACCGGGGGCAATCAGCCCCAGCATTTT. It translates to CASQGTGGNQPQHF.

The chain combines TRBV10-3 with TRBJ1-5; 10 nucleotides align to TRBD1. This CDR3 region has 14 residues. The germline V gene has CDR1 ENHRY and CDR2 SYGVKD. Trimming cost V 6 bases and J 4 bases; bases outside gene matches: 3. The CDR3 loop reads CAIRPGQGNQPQHF. CDR3 nucleotides: TGTGCCATCAGACCGGGACAGGGGAATCAGCCCCAGCATTTT.

The chain couples TRBV5-4 to TRBJ2-7; TRBD1 matches at 12 bases. V lost 4 bases to trimming and J lost 0 bases; unmatched junction nucleotides: 5. The germline V gene has CDR1 SGHNT and CDR2 YYREEE (reference sequence). CDR3 length: 16 residues. The CDR3 here is CASSQGQGASSYEQYF. The CDR3 DNA follows: TGTGCCAGCAGCCAGGGACAGGGGGCAAGCTCCTACGAGCAGTACTTC.

This clone has just a few counts. The chain joins TRBV2 to TRBJ1-1; TRBD1 might be the D (5 bases). CDR3 length: 13 amino acids. Germline V lookup: CDR1 SNHLY, CDR2 FYNNEI. V gave up 7 bases and J gave up 7 bases, with 16 bases separating them. The CDR3 nucleotides are TGTGCCAGCAAGGGGCGAGTCCTGAATGAAGCTTTCTTT. It yields the protein CASKGRVLNEAFF.